The present entry profiles one TCR beta chain with its context. Unique molecular identifiers were incorporated when the TCRbeta library was constructed. One entry per CDR3 protein results from TCRdb running MiXCR on the PCR reads. The sample has some 600,000 distinct CDR3 sequences, over 10% seen once. Germline CDR1 KGHSH, CDR2 LQKENI. V shed 2 bases and J 0 bases; nucleotides not matched to a gene: 5. The CDR3 is made up of 18 amino acids. The data belong to a study of T-cell reconstitution after alpha-beta-depleted transplantation in children. The genes are TRBV18 and TRBJ2-2; 11 bases are a match to TRBD1. This TCR was recovered from a male patient younger than 18 who had a stem cell transplant for acute myeloid leukemia, so the T cells may come from the graft donor. Sequenced material: PBMCs, mostly from graft donor cells, taken 360 days after TCRalphabeta/CD19-depleted stem cell transplant. The CDR3 region has the DNA TGTGCCAGCTCACCATGGACAGGGGGCACCACGAACACCGGGGAGCTGTTTTTT. Its translation: CASSPWTGGTTNTGELFF.